The TCR beta chain under discussion was sequenced for a study of vaccination effects on CD4 cells after COVID-19. Worth noting for this clone: The target antigen is unknown.

Once cultured for 10 days, the cells underwent separation to obtain CD4+ T cells. Two doses of either BNT162b2 or mRNA-1273 were given to each participant. TCRdb keeps only in-frame clones here, not all; method: immunoSEQ multiplex PCR. The sample includes 72,000 or so clones, 74% of them seen just once. Trimming took 0 bases from V and 1 from J, leaving 6 bases between them. Germline CDR1 and CDR2: SNHLY and FYNNEI. The CDR3 covers 14 residues. The TCR comes from a human donor who received a COVID-19 vaccine. The sequencing used CD4+ T cells from PBMCs cultured without peptide, collected after COVID-19 vaccination. The V and J genes are TRBV2 and TRBJ1-1, with D hard to call. The CDR3 DNA reads TGTGCCAGCAGTGAAGCCAACAGGAACACTGAAGCTTTCTTT. It specifies CASSEANRNTEAFF.